A selection of T cell receptor beta chains follows, all from one sample in a study of T cell changes during pregnancy in multiple sclerosis. Assay: immunoSEQ multiplex PCR; the TCRdb copy retains only in-frame clones and omits some. This sample has 45,000 to 55,000 clones, with 88% found just once. The material was CD4+ T cells from peripheral blood mononuclear cells, obtained in the second trimester of pregnancy. The receptors come from a female donor with multiple sclerosis, enrolled in a pregnancy study. CDR3s include the opening cysteine and the closing phenylalanine or tryptophan. The D gene is left open where the match is weak. Clone size, where shown, is once, few, many, or a class for clones that have expanded.

j_gene: TRBJ2-7; v_gene: TRBV4-2; d_gene: TRBD2; abundance: medium-sized; CDR3nt: TGTGCCAGCAGCCAAAGTTTCGGGACTAGCTACGAGCAGTACTTC; CDR3aa: CASSQSFGTSYEQYF
j_gene: TRBJ1-4; v_gene: TRBV19; d_gene: TRBD1; abundance: -; CDR3nt: TGTGCCAGTAGTGCCGGGACAGGGGGTTTAGAAAAACTGTTTTTT; CDR3aa: CASSAGTGGLEKLFF
j_gene: TRBJ2-3; v_gene: TRBV2; d_gene: TRBD2; abundance: once; CDR3nt: TGTGCCAGCGGATCTAGCGGATACACAGATACGCAGTATTTT; CDR3aa: CASGSSGYTDTQYF
j_gene: TRBJ2-5; v_gene: TRBV5-1; d_gene: -; abundance: -; CDR3nt: TGCGCCAGCAGCTTGGAAGGGGAAGAGACCCAGTACTTC; CDR3aa: CASSLEGEETQYF
j_gene: TRBJ2-5; v_gene: TRBV7-9; d_gene: -; abundance: -; CDR3nt: TGTGCCAGCAGCTTAGGGCCGGGGGAGACCCAGTACTTC; CDR3aa: CASSLGPGETQYF
j_gene: TRBJ1-5; v_gene: TRBV18; d_gene: -; abundance: -; CDR3nt: TGTGCCAGCTCACCCTCCCTTGGACAGCTTTATAGCAATCAGCCCCAGCATTTT; CDR3aa: CASSPSLGQLYSNQPQHF
j_gene: TRBJ1-1; v_gene: TRBV2; d_gene: TRBD1; abundance: -; CDR3nt: TGTGCCAGCAGTGAAAACAGGGGATCGGGAACTGAAGCTTTCTTT; CDR3aa: CASSENRGSGTEAFF
j_gene: TRBJ1-2; v_gene: TRBV30; d_gene: -; abundance: -; CDR3nt: TGTGCCTGGAGTGTTAGACAGGAAGCTAACTATGGCTACACCTTC; CDR3aa: CAWSVRQEANYGYTF
j_gene: TRBJ2-1; v_gene: TRBV4-2; d_gene: TRBD2; abundance: -; CDR3nt: TGTGCCAGCAGCCGAAGCGGGGGAACCTACAATGAGCAGTTCTTC; CDR3aa: CASSRSGGTYNEQFF
j_gene: TRBJ1-2; v_gene: TRBV5-6; d_gene: -; abundance: -; CDR3nt: TGTGCCAGCAGCTTTAGGGGGACCAACCTAAACTATGGCTACACCTTC; CDR3aa: CASSFRGTNLNYGYTF
j_gene: TRBJ2-7; v_gene: TRBV5-1; d_gene: TRBD1; abundance: few; CDR3nt: TGCGCCAGCAGCATACAGGGGGCCACCTACGAGCAGTACTTC; CDR3aa: CASSIQGATYEQYF
j_gene: TRBJ1-5; v_gene: TRBV6-1; d_gene: TRBD1; abundance: -; CDR3nt: TGTGCCAGCAGTGAAGAGGGCAGGGGGCGAAATCAGCCCCAGCATTTT; CDR3aa: CASSEEGRGRNQPQHF
j_gene: TRBJ1-2; v_gene: TRBV30; d_gene: -; abundance: -; CDR3nt: TGTGCCTGGAGCGGGGGATACGGCTACACCTTC; CDR3aa: CAWSGGYGYTF
j_gene: TRBJ2-1; v_gene: TRBV5-6; d_gene: -; abundance: -; CDR3nt: TGTGCCAGCAGCATTGAGACCCAGTCAGGAAAGCAGTTCTTC; CDR3aa: CASSIETQSGKQFF
j_gene: TRBJ1-2; v_gene: TRBV11-2; d_gene: TRBD1; abundance: once; CDR3nt: TGTGCCAGCAGCGTCCTCAGGGGGGGCTACACCTTC; CDR3aa: CASSVLRGGYTF
j_gene: TRBJ2-7; v_gene: TRBV27; d_gene: -; abundance: -; CDR3nt: TGTGCCAGCAGTTTGTTCCGACAGGCTACCTACGAGCAGTACTTC; CDR3aa: CASSLFRQATYEQYF
j_gene: TRBJ1-2; v_gene: TRBV7-9; d_gene: -; abundance: -; CDR3nt: TGTGCCAGCAGCCCCTCGGGGGGAGACTATGGCTACACCTTC; CDR3aa: CASSPSGGDYGYTF
j_gene: TRBJ2-2; v_gene: TRBV28; d_gene: -; abundance: -; CDR3nt: TGTGCCAGCAGTTTAGGAGGGCCGACCGGGGAGCTGTTTTTT; CDR3aa: CASSLGGPTGELFF
j_gene: TRBJ2-5; v_gene: TRBV15; d_gene: -; abundance: -; CDR3nt: TGTGCCACCAGCAGCCCTCTACAGAACACTCAAGAGACCCAGTACTTC; CDR3aa: CATSSPLQNTQETQYF
j_gene: TRBJ2-1; v_gene: TRBV10-1; d_gene: -; abundance: -; CDR3nt: TGCGCCAGCAGTGATTGGGCTGGGTATGAGCAGTTCTTC; CDR3aa: CASSDWAGYEQFF
j_gene: TRBJ1-1; v_gene: TRBV12-5; d_gene: TRBD1; abundance: -; CDR3nt: TGTGCTAGTGGCCCGAAGGACAGGGGAACGACTGAAGCTTTCTTT; CDR3aa: CASGPKDRGTTEAFF
j_gene: TRBJ2-1; v_gene: TRBV7-2; d_gene: TRBD2; abundance: -; CDR3nt: TGTGCCAGCAGCTCGAGGCTAGCGGGAGGCTTTAATGAGCAGTTCTTC; CDR3aa: CASSSRLAGGFNEQFF